This TCR beta chain was observed in a study of graft-versus-host responses after intestinal transplantation. Study as a whole: Recipients received multivisceral, liver-intestinal, or isolated intestinal transplants. All recipients were given anti-thymocyte globulin induction, and tacrolimus and steroids were then administered for around three years.

Generated by immunoSEQ multiplex PCR, the TCRdb table keeps only in-frame clones and is missing some. The data show some 86,000 clones, 75% to 95% seen once. Findings and limits, study-wide: HvG clone declines early post-transplant were associated with peak circulating GvH levels. Recipient marrow contained GvH clones, some of which appeared first in ileum or blood.

In the case of this clone: The antigen remains unidentified.

The receptor was derived from a human donor who received an intestinal transplant. The sample in question was unstimulated CD4+ T cells sorted from spleen or lymph node cells, obtained before intestinal transplant.

CDR3 bases: TGTGCCAGCAGCATAGGGGGACAGGGGGCTCGGGAGCAGTACTTC. It encodes CASSIGGQGAREQYF. This sequence joins TRBV11-3 and TRBJ2-7, with TRBD1 matching over 12 bases. This CDR3 has 15 amino acids. Germline assignment: CDR1 SGHNT and CDR2 YENEEA. Germline trimming cut 5 bases from V and 7 bases from J; bases unmatched to any gene: 9. Filled out from reference TRBV11-3 and TRBJ2-7, the complete variable domain reads EAGVVQSPRYKIIEKKQPVAFWCNPISGHNTLYWYLQNLGQGPELLIRYENEEAVDDSQLPKDRFSAERLKGVDSTLKIQPAELGDSAVYLCASSIGGQGAREQYFGPGTRLTVT.